This TCR beta chain was profiled in a study of T cell responses to AZD1222 COVID-19 vaccine. V was trimmed by 4 bases and J by 12 bases, leaving 13 bases between them. Germline lookup yields CDR1 SGHDN and CDR2 FVKESK. This CDR3 comprises 12 residues. Clones were sequenced by immunoSEQ multiplex PCR, and TCRdb holds only the in-frame ones, with some missing. The sample has under 200,000 clones; roughly 94% are singletons. Comment on this clone: The antigen is not known.

General observations from the study: Spike-wide coverage was observed for vaccine-associated CD4 TCRs, with dominant responses at 160-218 and 743-854. The donor cohort was predominantly white British with a female majority, and clonal diversity may have been underestimated. Variant regions that are unmutated are reportedly the target of nearly half of spike-specific TCRs. The number of AZD1222 recipients seropositive at baseline was only 6 or 7.

The chain combines TRBV14 with TRBJ2-1, with D perhaps being TRBD1 or TRBD2 (6 bases each). The input for sequencing was peripheral blood, taken on day 0 of AZD1222 vaccination. The sequence was collected from an adult in good health. CDR3 in amino acids: CASSPGGPGQFF. In DNA form, the CDR3 reads TGTGCCAGCAGCCCCGGGGGCCCCGGGCAGTTCTTC.